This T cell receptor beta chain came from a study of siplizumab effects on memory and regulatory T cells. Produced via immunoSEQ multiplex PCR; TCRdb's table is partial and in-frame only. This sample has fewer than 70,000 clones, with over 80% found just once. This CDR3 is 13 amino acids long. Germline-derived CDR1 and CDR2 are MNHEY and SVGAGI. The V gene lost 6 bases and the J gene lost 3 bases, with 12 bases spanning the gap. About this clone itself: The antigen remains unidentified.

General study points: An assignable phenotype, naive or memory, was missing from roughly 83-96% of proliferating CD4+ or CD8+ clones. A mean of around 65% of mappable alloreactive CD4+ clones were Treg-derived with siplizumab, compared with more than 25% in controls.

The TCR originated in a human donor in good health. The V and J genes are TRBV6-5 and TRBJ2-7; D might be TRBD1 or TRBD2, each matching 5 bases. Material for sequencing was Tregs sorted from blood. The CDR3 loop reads CASSLGTYYEQYF. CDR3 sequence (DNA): TGTGCCAGCAGCCTTGGGACCTACTACGAGCAGTACTTC.